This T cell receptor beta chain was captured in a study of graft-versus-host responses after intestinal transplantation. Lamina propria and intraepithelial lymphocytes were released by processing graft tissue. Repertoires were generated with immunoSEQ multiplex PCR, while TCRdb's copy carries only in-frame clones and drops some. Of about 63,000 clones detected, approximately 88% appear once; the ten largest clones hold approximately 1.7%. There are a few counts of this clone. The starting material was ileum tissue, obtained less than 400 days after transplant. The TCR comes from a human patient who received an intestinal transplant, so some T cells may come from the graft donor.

Written as DNA, the CDR3 is TGCGCCAGCAGCTTCGGGACTCAGTCCTACGAGCAGTACTTC. Residues: CASSFGTQSYEQYF. This chain uses TRBV5-1 with TRBJ2-7; TRBD2 might be the D (6 bases). Germline V gene data show CDR1 as SGHRS and CDR2 as YFSETQ. V was clipped by 2 bases and J by 1 base, with 10 bases between them. CDR3 length equals 14 residues.